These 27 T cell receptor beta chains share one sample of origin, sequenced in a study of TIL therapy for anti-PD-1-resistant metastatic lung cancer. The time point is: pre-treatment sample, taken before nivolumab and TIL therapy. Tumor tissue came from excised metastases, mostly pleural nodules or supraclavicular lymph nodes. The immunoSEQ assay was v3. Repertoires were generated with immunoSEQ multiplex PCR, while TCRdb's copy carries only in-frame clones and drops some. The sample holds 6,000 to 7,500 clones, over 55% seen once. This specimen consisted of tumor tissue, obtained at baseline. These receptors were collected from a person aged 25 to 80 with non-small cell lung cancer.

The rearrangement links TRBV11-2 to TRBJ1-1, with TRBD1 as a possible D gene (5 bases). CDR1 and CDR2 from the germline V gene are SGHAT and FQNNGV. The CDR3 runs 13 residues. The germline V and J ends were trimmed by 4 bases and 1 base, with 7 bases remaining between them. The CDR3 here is CASSSGPNTEAFF. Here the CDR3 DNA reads TGTGCCAGCAGCTCGGGGCCGAACACTGAAGCTTTCTTT.

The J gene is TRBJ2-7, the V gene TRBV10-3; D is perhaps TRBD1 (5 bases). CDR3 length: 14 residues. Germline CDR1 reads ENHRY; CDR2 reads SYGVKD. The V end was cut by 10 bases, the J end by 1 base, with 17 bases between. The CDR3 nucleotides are TGTGCCACCTCGGACAATCCACCTTCCTACGAGCAGTACTTC. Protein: CATSDNPPSYEQYF.

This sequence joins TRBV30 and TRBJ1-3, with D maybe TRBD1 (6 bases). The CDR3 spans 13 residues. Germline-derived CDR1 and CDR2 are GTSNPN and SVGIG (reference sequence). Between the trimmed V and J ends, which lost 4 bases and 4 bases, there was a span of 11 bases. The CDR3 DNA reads TGTGCCTGGAACAGGGTCGGAGGAAACACCATATATTTT. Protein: CAWNRVGGNTIYF.

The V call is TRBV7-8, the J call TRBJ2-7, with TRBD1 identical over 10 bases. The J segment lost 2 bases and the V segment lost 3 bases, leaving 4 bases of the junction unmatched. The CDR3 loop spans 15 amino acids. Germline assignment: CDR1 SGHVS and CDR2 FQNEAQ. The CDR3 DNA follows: TGTGCCAGCAGCTTCCCGGGACAGGGGACCTACGAGCAGTACTTC. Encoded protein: CASSFPGQGTYEQYF.

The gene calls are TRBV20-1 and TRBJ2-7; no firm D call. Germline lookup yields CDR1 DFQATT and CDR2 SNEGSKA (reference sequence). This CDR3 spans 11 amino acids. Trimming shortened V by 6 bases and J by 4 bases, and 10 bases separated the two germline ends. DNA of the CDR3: TGCAGTGCAACTGTTGGGTACGAGCAGTACTTC. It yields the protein CSATVGYEQYF.

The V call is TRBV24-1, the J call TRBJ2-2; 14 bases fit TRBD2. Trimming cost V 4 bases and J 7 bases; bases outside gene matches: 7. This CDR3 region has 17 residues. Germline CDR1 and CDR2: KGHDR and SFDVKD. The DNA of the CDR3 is TGTGCCACCAGTGACCCCGGACTAGCGGGAGGAAGCGGGGAGCTGTTTTTT. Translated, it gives CATSDPGLAGGSGELFF.

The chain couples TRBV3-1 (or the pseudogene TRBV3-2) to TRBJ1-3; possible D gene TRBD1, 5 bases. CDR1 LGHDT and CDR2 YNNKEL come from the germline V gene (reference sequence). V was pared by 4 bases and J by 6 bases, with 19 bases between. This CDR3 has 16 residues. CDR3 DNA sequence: TGTGCCAGCAGCCGGGGCAGTGGGGGACCCCTAAACACCATATATTTT. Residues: CASSRGSGGPLNTIYF.

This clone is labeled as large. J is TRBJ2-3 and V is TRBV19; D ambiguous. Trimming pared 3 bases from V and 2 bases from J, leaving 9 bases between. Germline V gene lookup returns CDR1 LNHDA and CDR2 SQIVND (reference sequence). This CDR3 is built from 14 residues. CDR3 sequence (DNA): TGTGCCAGTAGTATTGGTGCCTTCACAGATACGCAGTATTTT. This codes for CASSIGAFTDTQYF.

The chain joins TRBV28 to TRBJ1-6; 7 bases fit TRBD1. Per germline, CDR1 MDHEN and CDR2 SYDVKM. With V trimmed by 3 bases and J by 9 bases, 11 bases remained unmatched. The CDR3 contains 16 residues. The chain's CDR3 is CASSFQGQEGISPLHF. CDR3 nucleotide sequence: TGTGCCAGCAGTTTCCAAGGACAGGAGGGGATTTCACCCCTCCACTTT.

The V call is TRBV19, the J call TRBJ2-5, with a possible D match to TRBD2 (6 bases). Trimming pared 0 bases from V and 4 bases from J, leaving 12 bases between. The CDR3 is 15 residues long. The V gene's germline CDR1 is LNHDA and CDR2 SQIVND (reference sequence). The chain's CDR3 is CASSIDRGAGETQYF. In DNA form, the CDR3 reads TGTGCCAGTAGTATAGATAGGGGAGCGGGAGAGACCCAGTACTTC.

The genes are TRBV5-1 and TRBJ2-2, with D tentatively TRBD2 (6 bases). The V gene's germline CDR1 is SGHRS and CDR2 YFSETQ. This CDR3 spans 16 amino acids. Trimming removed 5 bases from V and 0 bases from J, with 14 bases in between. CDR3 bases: TGCGCCAGCAGTCGACTCGCGGGGACGAACACCGGGGAGCTGTTTTTT. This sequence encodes CASSRLAGTNTGELFF.

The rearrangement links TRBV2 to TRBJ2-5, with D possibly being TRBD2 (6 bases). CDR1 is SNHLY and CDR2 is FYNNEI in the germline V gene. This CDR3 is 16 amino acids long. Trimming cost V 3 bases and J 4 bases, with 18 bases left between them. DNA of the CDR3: TGTGCCAGCAGTGACTGGTCGGGGGTTATTAGAGAGACCCAGTACTTC. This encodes CASSDWSGVIRETQYF.

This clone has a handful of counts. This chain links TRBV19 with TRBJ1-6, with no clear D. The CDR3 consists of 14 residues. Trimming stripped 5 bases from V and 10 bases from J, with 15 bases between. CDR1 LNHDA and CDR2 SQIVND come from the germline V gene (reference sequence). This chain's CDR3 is CASSFQGMNSPLHF. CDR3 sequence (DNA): TGTGCCAGTAGTTTTCAAGGAATGAACTCACCCCTCCACTTT.

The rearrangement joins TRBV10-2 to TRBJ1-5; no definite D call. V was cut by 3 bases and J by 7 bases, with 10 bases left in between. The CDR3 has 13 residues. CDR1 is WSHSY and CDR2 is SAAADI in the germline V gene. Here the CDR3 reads CASSEFARQPQHF. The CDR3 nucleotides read TGCGCCAGCAGTGAATTCGCCCGGCAGCCCCAGCATTTT.

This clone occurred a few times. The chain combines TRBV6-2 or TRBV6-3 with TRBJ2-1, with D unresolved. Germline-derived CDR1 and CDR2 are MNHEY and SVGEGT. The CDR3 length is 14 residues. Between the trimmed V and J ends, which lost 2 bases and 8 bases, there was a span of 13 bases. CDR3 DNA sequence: TGTGCCAGCAGTTACATATCGAATTGGGATGAGCAGTTCTTC. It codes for CASSYISNWDEQFF.

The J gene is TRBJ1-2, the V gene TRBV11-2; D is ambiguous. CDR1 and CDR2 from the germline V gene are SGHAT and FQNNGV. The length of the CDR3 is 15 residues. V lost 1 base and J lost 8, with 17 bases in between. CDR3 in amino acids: CASSLALGGPAGYTF. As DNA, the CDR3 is TGTGCCAGCAGCTTAGCCCTGGGCGGGCCGGCGGGCTACACCTTC.

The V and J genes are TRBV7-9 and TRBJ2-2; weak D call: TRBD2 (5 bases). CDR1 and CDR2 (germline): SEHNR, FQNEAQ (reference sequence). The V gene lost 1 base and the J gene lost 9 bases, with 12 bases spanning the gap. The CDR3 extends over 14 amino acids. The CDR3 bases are TGTGCCAGCAGCTTAGACGGGAATCGGCGGGAGCTGTTTTTT. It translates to CASSLDGNRRELFF.

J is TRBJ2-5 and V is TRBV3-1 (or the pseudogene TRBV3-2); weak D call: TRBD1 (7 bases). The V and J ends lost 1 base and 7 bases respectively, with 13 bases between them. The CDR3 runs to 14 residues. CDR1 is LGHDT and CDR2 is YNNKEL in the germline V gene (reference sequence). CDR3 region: CASSQVPQGGTQYF. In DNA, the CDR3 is TGTGCCAGCAGCCAAGTCCCCCAGGGGGGGACCCAGTACTTC.

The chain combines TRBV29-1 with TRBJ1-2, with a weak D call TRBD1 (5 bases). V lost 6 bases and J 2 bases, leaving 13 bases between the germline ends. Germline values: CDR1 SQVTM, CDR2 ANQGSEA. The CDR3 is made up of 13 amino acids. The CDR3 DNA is TGCAGCGTCGGATCGGGGGACAACTATGGCTACACCTTC. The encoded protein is CSVGSGDNYGYTF. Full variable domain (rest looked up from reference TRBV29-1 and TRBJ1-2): SAVISQKPSRDICQRGTSLTIQCQVDSQVTMMFWYRQQPGQSLTLIATANQGSEATYESGFVIDKFPISRPNLTFSTLTVSNMSPEDSSIYLCSVGSGDNYGYTFGSGTRLTVV.

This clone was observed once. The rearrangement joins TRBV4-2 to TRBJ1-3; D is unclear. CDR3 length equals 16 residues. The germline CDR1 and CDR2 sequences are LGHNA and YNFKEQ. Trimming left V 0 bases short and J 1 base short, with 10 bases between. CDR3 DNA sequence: TGTGCCAGCAGCCAAGATTTACCGGGGTCTGGAAACACCATATATTTT. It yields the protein CASSQDLPGSGNTIYF.

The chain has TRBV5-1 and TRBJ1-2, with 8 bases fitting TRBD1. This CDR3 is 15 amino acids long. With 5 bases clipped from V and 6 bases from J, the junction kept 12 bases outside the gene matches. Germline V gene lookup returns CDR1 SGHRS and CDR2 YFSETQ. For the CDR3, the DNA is TGCGCCAGCAGGGTTAGGACAGGGAAGGAAGATGGCTACACCTTC. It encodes CASRVRTGKEDGYTF.

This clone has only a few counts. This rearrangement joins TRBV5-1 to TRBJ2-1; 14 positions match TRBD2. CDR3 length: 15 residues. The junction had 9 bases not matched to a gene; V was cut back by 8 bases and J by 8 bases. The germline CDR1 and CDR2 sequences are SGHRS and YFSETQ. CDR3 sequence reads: CASISGTSGSHEQFF. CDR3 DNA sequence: TGCGCCAGTATATCCGGGACTAGCGGGAGTCATGAGCAGTTCTTC.

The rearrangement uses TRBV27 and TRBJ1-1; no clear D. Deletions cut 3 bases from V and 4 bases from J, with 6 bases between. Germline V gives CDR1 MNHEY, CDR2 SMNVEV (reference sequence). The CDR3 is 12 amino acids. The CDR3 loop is CASSLYGTEAFF. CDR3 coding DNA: TGTGCCAGCAGTTTGTACGGCACTGAAGCTTTCTTT.

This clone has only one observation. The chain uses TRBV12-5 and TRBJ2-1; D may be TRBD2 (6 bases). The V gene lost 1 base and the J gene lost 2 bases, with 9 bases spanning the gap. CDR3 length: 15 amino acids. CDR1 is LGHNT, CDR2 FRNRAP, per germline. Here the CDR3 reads CASGLGREAYNEQFF. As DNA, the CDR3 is TGTGCTAGTGGTTTGGGGCGGGAAGCCTACAATGAGCAGTTCTTC.

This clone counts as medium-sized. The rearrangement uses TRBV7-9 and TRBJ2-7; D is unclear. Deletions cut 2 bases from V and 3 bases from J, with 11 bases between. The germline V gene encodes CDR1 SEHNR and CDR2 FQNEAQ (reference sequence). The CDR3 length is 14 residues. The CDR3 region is CASSLSGRNYEQYF. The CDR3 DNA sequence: TGTGCCAGCAGCTTATCCGGACGGAACTACGAGCAGTACTTC.

CDR3 sequence (DNA): TGTGCCAGCAGCTTAACAGGCGATAGCAATCAGCCCCAGCATTTT. It translates to CASSLTGDSNQPQHF. This rearrangement joins TRBV11-3 to TRBJ1-5, with a tentative D call TRBD1 (5 bases). The germline gives CDR1 SGHNT, CDR2 YENEEA. V was pared by 2 bases and J by 0 bases, with 8 bases between. The CDR3 extends over 15 amino acids.

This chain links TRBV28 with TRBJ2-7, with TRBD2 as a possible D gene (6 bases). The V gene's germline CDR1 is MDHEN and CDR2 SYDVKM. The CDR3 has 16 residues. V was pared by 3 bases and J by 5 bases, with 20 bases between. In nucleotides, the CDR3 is TGTGCCAGCAGTTTGGGCCCAGGGACTGGGGCTGACGAGCAGTACTTC. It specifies CASSLGPGTGADEQYF.